Below are 32 T cell receptor beta chains sequenced from a single sample in a study of T-cell reconstitution after alpha-beta-depleted transplantation in children. Molecular barcoding with unique molecular identifiers was used for the TCRbeta library. MiXCR was run by TCRdb on the PCR reads, yielding one entry per CDR3 protein. Of thousands of distinct CDR3 sequences in the sample, 15% to 17% were seen once. The sequenced sample was PBMCs, mostly from graft donor cells, obtained 180 days after TCRalphabeta/CD19-depleted stem cell transplant. These receptors all come from a patient aged 2-10 years who had a stem cell transplant for inherited bone marrow failure, so the T cells may come from the graft donor.

This clonotype was counted at least ten times. The V and J genes are TRBV7-9 and TRBJ2-7, with 13 nucleotides matching TRBD2. With V trimmed by 4 bases and J by 7 bases, 4 bases remained unmatched. Germline CDR1 reads SEHNR; CDR2 reads FQNEAQ (reference sequence). This CDR3 is 14 amino acids long. CDR3 bases: TGTGCCAGCAGCTCAGGACTAGCGGGAGCTGAGCAGTACTTC. Its protein is CASSSGLAGAEQYF.

This clonotype was recorded at least ten times. The J gene is TRBJ2-3, the V gene TRBV29-1; D might be TRBD1 or TRBD2, each matching 5 bases. Trimming pared 7 bases from V and 0 bases from J, leaving 11 bases between. CDR1 is SQVTM and CDR2 is ANQGSEA in the germline V gene. The CDR3 sequence is 13 residues long. CDR3 coding DNA: TGCAGCGGGGACGGGCCGAGCACAGATACGCAGTATTTT. It yields the protein CSGDGPSTDTQYF.

This clonotype has ten or more counts. The rearrangement uses TRBV6-2 or TRBV6-3 and TRBJ1-6; D gene ambiguous. Deletions cut 5 bases from V and 10 bases from J, with 18 bases between. Looked up from germline, CDR1 is MNHEY and CDR2 is SVGEGT. This CDR3 comprises 15 residues. The CDR3 region is CASSLPLPGWSPLHF. CDR3 nucleotides: TGTGCCAGCAGTCTACCCCTCCCGGGGTGGTCACCCCTCCACTTT.

The table lists this clonotype with a few counts. This sequence joins TRBV24-1 and TRBJ2-5; 9 bases map to TRBD1. Germline CDR1 reads KGHDR; CDR2 reads SFDVKD. Trimming at V came to 4 bases and at J to 2 bases, leaving 4 bases not matched to a gene. The CDR3 has 15 residues. CDR3 sequence: CATSEGTGIQETQYF. The DNA of the CDR3 is TGTGCCACCAGTGAAGGGACAGGGATACAAGAGACCCAGTACTTC.

This clonotype has a count of ten or more. The chain employs TRBV20-1 and TRBJ2-7; TRBD1 matches at 8 bases. Germline V gives CDR1 DFQATT, CDR2 SNEGSKA (reference sequence). The CDR3 totals 12 residues. Trimming cost V 5 bases and J 4 bases; bases outside gene matches: 4. CDR3 loop: CSAFRTGYEQYF. The CDR3 DNA reads TGCAGTGCTTTTCGGACAGGGTACGAGCAGTACTTC.

This clonotype was seen many times. The chain uses TRBV11-2 and TRBJ2-5, with 7 bases fitting TRBD2. The CDR3 totals 18 residues. Germline CDR1 and CDR2: SGHAT and FQNNGV. Germline trimming cut 0 bases from V and 1 base from J; bases unmatched to any gene: 11. CDR3 in amino acids: CASSLDYSWSSGQETQYF. CDR3 coding DNA: TGTGCCAGCAGCTTAGATTATTCCTGGTCTAGCGGCCAAGAGACCCAGTACTTC.

The CDR3 is CASRLLAPTTDTQYF. The CDR3 nucleotides are TGCGCCAGCAGACTACTGGCTCCTACTACAGATACGCAGTATTTT. The V call is TRBV5-1, the J call TRBJ2-3, with D unclear. The ends were cut back, 5 bases at V and 3 bases at J, with 16 bases in the middle. The CDR3 covers 15 residues. CDR1 is SGHRS and CDR2 is YFSETQ in the germline V gene.

This clonotype was observed many times. CDR3 region: CASSSIPGLGAYEQYF. The CDR3 DNA is TGTGCCAGCAGCTCGATACCGGGACTTGGAGCCTACGAGCAGTACTTC. The chain carries TRBV7-2 and TRBJ2-7; D possibly corresponds to TRBD2 (6 bases). With 4 bases removed from V and 2 bases from J, the gap between germline ends came to 18 bases. Germline loops: CDR1 SGHTA, CDR2 FQGNSA. CDR3 size: 16 residues.

The sample holds many counts of this clonotype. This chain uses TRBV11-2 with TRBJ2-1; 10 bases map to TRBD1. The CDR3 length is 15 residues. CDR1 and CDR2 (germline): SGHAT, FQNNGV. The ends lost 4 bases at V and 12 bases at J; junction bases unmatched: 12. DNA for the CDR3: TGTGCCAGCAGCTCCCGGGACAGGGGCCCCCAGAGGCAGTTCTTC. This codes for CASSSRDRGPQRQFF. Complete variable domain (other parts from reference TRBV11-2 and TRBJ2-1): EAGVAQSPRYKIIEKRQSVAFWCNPISGHATLYWYQQILGQGPKLLIQFQNNGVVDDSQLPKDRFSAERLKGVDSTLKIQPAKLEDSAVYLCASSSRDRGPQRQFFGPGTRLTVL.

In its sample, this clonotype was seen many times. The CDR3 loop reads CASSQVSRLGGELFF. CDR3 nucleotides: TGTGCCAGCAGCCAAGTCTCCAGGCTTGGCGGGGAGCTGTTTTTT. This chain links TRBV4-2 with TRBJ2-2; D unclear. Per the germline V gene, CDR1 is LGHNA and CDR2 is YNFKEQ. Trimming left V 1 base short and J 7 bases short, with 13 bases between. The CDR3 runs to 15 residues.

The J gene is TRBJ1-5, the V gene TRBV6-2 or TRBV6-3, with 8 nucleotides matching TRBD1. V lost 2 bases to trimming and J lost 1 base; unmatched junction nucleotides: 7. Germline V gene data show CDR1 as MNHEY and CDR2 as SVGEGT. CDR3 length: 17 amino acids. In DNA form, the CDR3 reads TGTGCCAGCAGTTACCGCGGGACAGGAAGGAGCAATCAGCCCCAGCATTTT. This translates into CASSYRGTGRSNQPQHF.

This clonotype was picked up many times. This chain links TRBV5-6 with TRBJ2-7, with D perhaps TRBD1 (5 bases). The CDR3 runs to 13 residues. The V gene's germline CDR1 is SGHDT and CDR2 YYEEEE. V lost 0 bases and J lost 5, with 9 bases in between. CDR3: CASSLVEGDEQYF. For the CDR3, the DNA is TGTGCCAGCAGCTTGGTAGAAGGGGACGAGCAGTACTTC.

This clonotype is medium-sized in the sample. The rearrangement uses TRBV12-3 or TRBV12-4 and TRBJ2-7; TRBD2 might be the D (7 bases). The CDR3 spans 13 residues. Trimming took 5 bases from V and 5 from J, leaving 13 bases between them. In DNA form, the CDR3 reads TGTGCCAGCAGTCACGGGGGGCTGGACGAGCAGTACTTC. Translating gives CASSHGGLDEQYF.

This clonotype was picked up many times. The gene calls are TRBV6-2 or TRBV6-3 and TRBJ1-5; 8 nucleotides agree with TRBD1. The V segment lost 0 bases and the J segment 7 bases; nucleotides outside the gene matches: 5. Per germline, CDR1 MNHEY and CDR2 SVGEGT. This CDR3 has 15 amino acids. The DNA for the CDR3 is TGTGCCAGCAGTTACTCAGCAGGGGGCGTCCAGCCCCAGCATTTT. Residues: CASSYSAGGVQPQHF.

This clonotype was picked up many times. This chain uses TRBV6-2 or TRBV6-3 with TRBJ2-7; 8 bases line up with TRBD1. CDR1 and CDR2 from the germline V gene are MNHEY and SVGEGT. V shed 11 bases, J shed 7 bases, and the junction held 10 bases outside the gene matches. The CDR3 is 12 amino acids. The CDR3 reads CAAGGAVWEQYF. The CDR3 DNA is TGTGCCGCAGGGGGCGCTGTCTGGGAGCAGTACTTC.

This clonotype has at least ten counts. The chain uses TRBV5-1 and TRBJ1-4; D is undetermined. This CDR3 region has 14 residues. The germline V and J ends were trimmed by 0 bases and 8 bases, with 11 bases remaining between them. The germline gives CDR1 SGHRS, CDR2 YFSETQ. CDR3 DNA sequence: TGCGCCAGCAGCTTGGGTAAAGGCGGCGAAAAACTGTTTTTT. Encoded protein: CASSLGKGGEKLFF.

This clonotype appeared many times. The chain recombines TRBV9 with TRBJ1-3; D is possibly TRBD1 (6 bases). CDR1 SGDLS and CDR2 YYNGEE come from the germline V gene. V lost 2 bases to trimming and J lost 0 bases, with 15 bases between them. CDR3 length equals 17 residues. The CDR3 protein is CASSVGAGPSSGNTIYF. Here the CDR3 DNA reads TGTGCCAGCAGCGTGGGGGCAGGGCCGAGCTCTGGAAACACCATATATTTT.

Many counts were recorded for this clonotype. The J gene is TRBJ1-1, the V gene TRBV4-3; no definite D call. The CDR3 consists of 13 residues. Trimming pared 4 bases from V and 2 bases from J, leaving 8 bases between. Germline V CDR1 and CDR2: LGHNA, YSLEER. CDR3 nucleotides: TGCGCCAGCAGCCCGATGAGAAACACTGAAGCTTTCTTT. Translating gives CASSPMRNTEAFF.

This clonotype has a count of ten or more. The J gene is TRBJ2-1, the V gene TRBV6-5; 9 bases fit TRBD1. The J segment lost 3 bases and the V segment lost 5 bases, leaving 2 bases of the junction unmatched. This CDR3 is built from 14 residues. Per the germline V gene, CDR1 is MNHEY and CDR2 is SVGAGI. Here the CDR3 DNA reads TGTGCCAGCAGTCGGACAGGGGTCTACAATGAGCAGTTCTTC. This codes for CASSRTGVYNEQFF.

J is TRBJ2-2 and V is TRBV6-1; D is unresolved. From germline, CDR1 is MNHNS and CDR2 SASEGT. CDR3 length equals 16 residues. V was clipped by 1 base and J by 6 bases, with 15 bases between them. The CDR3 sequence is CASSEGLPDRAGELFF. In DNA form, the CDR3 reads TGTGCCAGCAGTGAAGGGCTACCGGACCGAGCCGGGGAGCTGTTTTTT.

This clonotype has at least ten counts. This chain links TRBV7-2 with TRBJ2-5, with unresolved D. This CDR3 spans 14 amino acids. Germline assignment: CDR1 SGHTA and CDR2 FQGNSA. The V end lost 5 bases, the J end lost 2 bases, and 12 bases lay between the germline ends. The CDR3: CASSMERLQETQYF. CDR3 DNA sequence: TGTGCCAGCAGCATGGAGCGCCTACAAGAGACCCAGTACTTC.

In its sample, this clonotype was seen many times. The gene calls are TRBV5-1 and TRBJ2-2; tentatively, D is TRBD2 (6 bases). Germline CDR1 SGHRS, CDR2 YFSETQ. V dropped 5 bases and J dropped 3 bases, with 17 bases sitting between them. The CDR3 is 16 residues long. CDR3 residues: CASRFSSDPYTGELFF. DNA for the CDR3: TGCGCCAGCAGATTCTCTAGCGACCCATACACCGGGGAGCTGTTTTTT.

This clonotype occurred many times. This chain joins TRBV20-1 and TRBJ2-7; no definite D call. The CDR3 length is 13 residues. V was trimmed by 0 bases and J by 3 bases, leaving 9 bases between them. CDR1 and CDR2 from the germline V gene are DFQATT and SNEGSKA (reference sequence). In nucleotides, the CDR3 is TGCAGTGCTAGAGATCGCTACGACTACGAGCAGTACTTC. Its translation: CSARDRYDYEQYF.

This clonotype occurred many times. This chain's CDR3 is CASNFMGGTDTQYF. In nucleotides, the CDR3 is TGTGCCAGCAACTTCATGGGGGGCACAGATACGCAGTATTTT. The gene calls are TRBV7-9 and TRBJ2-3; D might be TRBD1 or TRBD2, each matching 5 bases. V was cut by 7 bases and J by 1 base, with 12 bases left in between. The CDR3 has 14 residues. Per the germline V gene, CDR1 is SEHNR and CDR2 is FQNEAQ (reference sequence).

In this sample, this clonotype turned up many times. This chain joins TRBV15 and TRBJ2-7, with TRBD2 matching 7 bases. Unmatched junction bases numbered 8, after V lost 1 base and J lost 2 bases. This CDR3 has 16 amino acids. Germline values: CDR1 LNHNV, CDR2 YYDKDF (reference sequence). CDR3 bases: TGTGCCACCAGCAGAGGGCCTAGCGGAGCCACCTACGAGCAGTACTTC. Its translation: CATSRGPSGATYEQYF.

The sample holds many counts of this clonotype. The chain employs TRBV20-1 and TRBJ1-3, with D uncertain. Between the trimmed V and J ends, which lost 3 bases and 1 base, there was a span of 10 bases. The CDR3 has 14 amino acids. CDR1 DFQATT and CDR2 SNEGSKA come from the germline V gene (reference sequence). The CDR3 loop reads CSASKPWSGNTIYF. DNA of the CDR3: TGCAGTGCTAGCAAACCCTGGTCTGGAAACACCATATATTTT.

This clonotype has a count of ten or more. The rearrangement links TRBV7-6 to TRBJ2-3; D gene uncertain. V gave up 1 base and J gave up 7 bases, with 3 bases separating them. The CDR3 consists of 11 residues. CDR1 is SGHVS and CDR2 is FNYEAQ in the germline V gene. The CDR3 nucleotides are TGTGCCAGCAGCTTAGGGTATACGCAGTATTTT. This translates into CASSLGYTQYF.

The table lists this clonotype with many counts. The V and J genes are TRBV24-1 and TRBJ2-1, with 8 nucleotides matching TRBD2. Looked up from germline, CDR1 is KGHDR and CDR2 is SFDVKD. V lost 2 bases, J lost 7 bases, and 6 bases stayed unmatched. The CDR3 sequence is 15 residues long. CDR3 bases: TGTGCCACCAGTGATTATCCAGCGGGAGTTAATGAGCAGTTCTTC. Protein product: CATSDYPAGVNEQFF.

The chain employs TRBV20-1 and TRBJ2-2; TRBD1 is a possible D gene (9 bases). Germline values: CDR1 DFQATT, CDR2 SNEGSKA (reference sequence). The V and J ends lost 2 bases and 6 bases respectively, with 25 bases between them. The CDR3 runs 18 residues. The CDR3 DNA is TGCAGTGCTAGAACCCCGGGACAGGGAAGCGGGGGTCCCGGGGAGCTGTTTTTT. This sequence encodes CSARTPGQGSGGPGELFF.

This clonotype was observed at least ten times. V gene TRBV3-1 combines with J gene TRBJ2-3, with a tentative D call TRBD2 (6 bases). CDR1 and CDR2 (germline): LGHDT, YNNKEL (reference sequence). With 1 base removed from V and 1 base from J, the gap between germline ends came to 6 bases. This CDR3 contains 14 residues. CDR3 residues: CASSQAGGTDTQYF. CDR3 coding DNA: TGTGCCAGCAGCCAAGCGGGAGGCACAGATACGCAGTATTTT.

This clonotype was detected once. V and J are TRBV5-1 and TRBJ2-5; D gene unclear. Per germline, CDR1 SGHRS and CDR2 YFSETQ. CDR3 size: 11 residues. Trimming took 0 bases from V and 9 from J, leaving 6 bases between them. The CDR3 reads CASSLGAAQYF. The DNA of the CDR3 is TGCGCCAGCAGCTTGGGGGCGGCCCAGTACTTC.

The sample holds many counts of this clonotype. The V gene is TRBV20-1, the J gene TRBJ1-2; D might be TRBD1 (5 bases). V was shortened by 7 bases and J by 1 base, with 22 bases between the two germline ends. The CDR3 is 16 amino acids. The V gene's germline CDR1 is DFQATT and CDR2 SNEGSKA (reference sequence). Here the CDR3 DNA reads TGCAGTGATAGGGTACCAGGGACGGGCTATAACTATGGCTACACCTTC. This codes for CSDRVPGTGYNYGYTF.